The 3 T cell receptor beta chains below were found in one sample sequenced in a study of CD8 T cells in ankylosing spondylitis. One entry per CDR3 protein results from TCRdb running MiXCR on the 5' RACE reads. The sample contains 150,000 to 200,000 distinct CDR3 sequences, approximately 12% of which appear only once. Sequencing was performed on blood, either unsorted or a sorted T cell fraction (not recorded which). These receptor sequences come from a female donor with ankylosing spondylitis or in good health (not recorded which).

The chain uses TRBV19 and TRBJ2-2; 7 nucleotides agree with TRBD2. This CDR3 region has 15 residues. Losses at the gene ends were 8 bases for V and 5 bases for J; bases not matched to a gene: 11. In germline, CDR1 is LNHDA, CDR2 SQIVND (reference sequence). CDR3 nucleotide sequence: TGTGCCAGTCACCTACGACTAGCCAGTACCGGGGAGCTGTTTTTT. Translated: CASHLRLASTGELFF.

Only a few counts were recorded for this clonotype. The chain carries TRBV12-3 or TRBV12-4 and TRBJ2-3; 8 nucleotides match TRBD2. The CDR3 runs to 14 residues. The junction had 10 bases not matched to a gene; V was cut back by 11 bases and J by 3 bases. CDR3 amino acids: CAAKRGLETDTQYF. As DNA, the CDR3 is TGTGCCGCGAAAAGGGGACTAGAGACAGATACGCAGTATTTT.

This clonotype was recorded at least ten times. This chain connects TRBV6-6 to TRBJ1-2; D possibly corresponds to TRBD1 (5 bases). CDR1 and CDR2 from the germline V gene are MNHNY and SVGAGI (reference sequence). The CDR3 has 13 amino acids. V dropped 8 bases and J dropped 4 bases, with 14 bases sitting between them. The CDR3 DNA reads as TGTGCCAGCCAAGGACAAGAGATCTATGGCTACACCTTC. Protein: CASQGQEIYGYTF.